A selection of T cell receptor beta chains follows, all from one sample in a study of blood T cells in healthy people across ages. Each CDR3 protein gets one entry after TCRdb re-called the 5' RACE reads with MiXCR. The sample lists 850,000 to 950,000 distinct CDR3 sequences, under 35% seen once, with 15% to 20% in the top ten. Sequences were obtained from blood. Receptor source: a woman over 75 in good health. The CDR3 runs from the conserved cysteine through the conserved F or W. D genes are given only for firm matches. Part of the rows lack a size; the others show once, few, many or a class for expanded clones.

V	J	size	D	length	DNA	CDR3
TRBV14	TRBJ2-3	NA	NA	16	TGTGCCAGCAGCCAGGACAGATTTTCGGGCACAGATACGCAGTATTTT	CASSQDRFSGTDTQYF
TRBV12-5	TRBJ2-1	few	TRBD1	15	TGTGCTAGTGGTCGACAGGGAGCTTTTAGGGATGAGCAGTTCTTC	CASGRQGAFRDEQFF
TRBV12-3/TRBV12-4	TRBJ2-7	many	NA	14	TGTGCCAGCAGTTTAAGAACAGGCTCTCCCGAGCAGTACTTC	CASSLRTGSPEQYF
TRBV7-2	TRBJ2-7	NA	NA	14	TGTGCCAGCGACAGAGCGCCTTTATTCTACGAGCAGTACTTC	CASDRAPLFYEQYF
TRBV18	TRBJ2-7	many	NA	13	TGTGCCAGCTCACACGGGAGCTCCTACGAGCAGTACTTC	CASSHGSSYEQYF
TRBV24-1	TRBJ2-3	many	TRBD1	14	TGTGCCACCAGTGATTTGCAGGACAGGCCTCAGCAGTATTTT	CATSDLQDRPQQYF
TRBV2	TRBJ2-4	NA	TRBD1	16	TGTGCCAGCAGCCGACAGGGGCTTCAAGCCAAAAACATTCAGTACTTC	CASSRQGLQAKNIQYF
TRBV11-2	TRBJ2-1	many	NA	18	TGTGCCAGCAGCTTAGATCCGGGGCCAGGGTCTCCCTACAATGAGCAGTTCTTC	CASSLDPGPGSPYNEQFF
TRBV15	TRBJ2-1	many	TRBD2	16	TGTGCCACCAGCAGAGATTACGGGACTAGCGGCAATGAGCAGTTCTTC	CATSRDYGTSGNEQFF
TRBV7-2	TRBJ2-1	few	NA	16	TGTGCCAGCAGCTCCCAACAGGTTGGACCTTACAATGAACAGTTCTTC	CASSSQQVGPYNEQFF
TRBV2	TRBJ2-5	few	TRBD2	15	TGTGCCAGCATGGGGATTGCGGGAGTGGAAGAGACCCAGTACTTC	CASMGIAGVEETQYF
TRBV12-3/TRBV12-4	TRBJ1-3	NA	NA	15	TGTGCCAGCAGGGAGACGGGGGCCCGTGGAAACACCATATATTTT	CASRETGARGNTIYF
TRBV12-3/TRBV12-4	TRBJ1-1	many	NA	13	TGTGCCAGCAGGAAAAACGGTGACACTGAAGCTTTCTTT	CASRKNGDTEAFF
TRBV24-1	TRBJ1-2	NA	NA	13	TGTGCCACCAGTGATTTGGTCTGGGGCGGCTACACCTTC	CATSDLVWGGYTF
TRBV12-3/TRBV12-4	TRBJ2-7	NA	TRBD2	14	TGTGCCAGCAGTGCGACTAGCGGGTCTATCGAGCAGTACTTC	CASSATSGSIEQYF
TRBV5-8	TRBJ1-1	NA	NA	16	TGTGCCAGCAGCTCGGGGAAGGGGGTTTCGAACACTGAAGCTTTCTTT	CASSSGKGVSNTEAFF
TRBV7-9	TRBJ1-1	NA	NA	15	TGTGCCAGCAGCCCCCGGACCTCCCAGGGCACTGAAGCTTTCTTT	CASSPRTSQGTEAFF
TRBV7-7	TRBJ2-2	NA	TRBD2	16	TGTGCTAGCAGCCCGACTAGCGGGGTAACCACCGGGGAGCTGTTTTTT	CASSPTSGVTTGELFF
TRBV7-2	TRBJ1-1	few	TRBD1	14	TGTGCCAGCAGCTTCCAGGGGGCGCGCACTGAAGCTTTCTTT	CASSFQGARTEAFF
TRBV7-9	TRBJ1-1	NA	NA	14	TGTGCCAGCAGCTTACAATCGGAAGGTGGGGAAGCTTTCTTT	CASSLQSEGGEAFF
TRBV11-2	TRBJ2-2	few	TRBD2	18	TGTGCCAGCAGCTTATATAGCGGGGGAGTCAATAAGACCGGGGAGCTGTTTTTT	CASSLYSGGVNKTGELFF
TRBV7-9	TRBJ1-2	NA	TRBD1	13	TGTGCCAGCAGCGCCGGACAGGGGGGAGGCTACACCTTC	CASSAGQGGGYTF
TRBV7-6	TRBJ2-5	few	NA	15	TGTGCCAGCAGCCTAAACAGGGCATTAAGAGAGACCCAGTACTTC	CASSLNRALRETQYF
TRBV2	TRBJ2-7	few	NA	14	TGTGCCAGCAGTGTAAGGGTAGGAGTCAGCGAGCAGTACTTC	CASSVRVGVSEQYF
TRBV20-1	TRBJ1-5	many	NA	17	TGCAGTGCTAGAGGCAGGGAAGCGCCCCATAGCAATCAGCCCCAGCATTTT	CSARGREAPHSNQPQHF
TRBV19	TRBJ1-1	NA	TRBD1	14	TGTGCCAGTAGTGCGGACAGGTCGAACACTGAAGCTTTCTTT	CASSADRSNTEAFF
TRBV12-3/TRBV12-4	TRBJ2-1	many	NA	14	TGTGCCAGCAGTTCCGCTAGGGGGGTCAATGAGCAGTTCTTC	CASSSARGVNEQFF
TRBV5-1	TRBJ2-3	NA	TRBD2	19	TGCGCCAGCAGCCGAAGCTGGACTAGCAGGAGTGGGTCCGCAGATACGCAGTATTTT	CASSRSWTSRSGSADTQYF
TRBV27	TRBJ2-7	NA	TRBD1	19	TGTGCCAGCAGTCCCACATCACCCGGGACAGGAGCAATTTCCTACGAGCAGTACTTC	CASSPTSPGTGAISYEQYF
TRBV6-5	TRBJ2-1	many	TRBD1	15	TGTGCCAGCAGTACGGACAGGGGGCTTTACAATGAGCAGTTCTTC	CASSTDRGLYNEQFF
TRBV6-2/TRBV6-3	TRBJ2-7	few	NA	12	TGTGCCATGCCCGACCCCCTTTACGAGCAGTACTTC	CAMPDPLYEQYF
TRBV27	TRBJ2-6	NA	TRBD2	19	TGTGCCAGCAGTTCCTTTGGGACTAGCGGGCGCTGGGGGGCCAACGTCCTGACTTTC	CASSSFGTSGRWGANVLTF
TRBV9	TRBJ2-3	many	NA	15	TGTGCCAGCAGTCCCCTCGAGGAAAGCACAGATACGCAGTATTTT	CASSPLEESTDTQYF
TRBV7-9	TRBJ2-7	many	NA	14	TGTGCCAGCACGCCTGATGGGGGGCTCTACGAGCAGTACTTC	CASTPDGGLYEQYF
TRBV7-2	TRBJ2-1	NA	NA	12	TGTGCCAGCAGCATACGATACAATGAGCAGTTCTTC	CASSIRYNEQFF